A selection of T cell receptor beta chains follows, all from one sample in a study of regulatory and conventional T cells in RAG deficiency. TCRdb keeps only in-frame clones here, not all; method: immunoSEQ multiplex PCR. The data show about 50,000 clones, approximately 90% seen once. These same data were also listed under a study on regulatory T cells.

Sequences were obtained from CD4+ effector T cells sorted from blood. These receptors were collected from a human donor in good health. Each CDR3 is given with its conserved first and last residue. D genes are given only for firm matches. Only some rows state a clone size, as once, few, many or a class for expanded clones.

d_gene,j_gene,v_gene,abundance,CDR3nt,CDR3aa
NA,TRBJ1-1,TRBV5-1,NA,TGCGCCAGCAGCTCAGCCCTCGGACTTGCTGGGACGAACACTGAAGCTTTCTTT,CASSSALGLAGTNTEAFF
TRBD1,TRBJ1-3,TRBV19,NA,TGTGCCAGTAGTCCCAGGGGGCTTGGAAACACCATATATTTT,CASSPRGLGNTIYF
TRBD2,TRBJ2-3,TRBV9,NA,TGTGCCAGCAGCGTCACGGGGGGAAGCACAGATACGCAGTATTTT,CASSVTGGSTDTQYF
TRBD2,TRBJ2-7,TRBV7-9,NA,TGTGCCAGCAGCATTGGGACTAGCGCCGCCTACGAGCAGTACTTC,CASSIGTSAAYEQYF
TRBD1,TRBJ1-2,TRBV29-1,NA,TGCAGCGTTGGGCCGGGACAGGGGCCTCCTAACTATGGCTACACCTTC,CSVGPGQGPPNYGYTF
NA,TRBJ1-5,TRBV5-1,NA,TGCGCCAGCAGCCCAGGATCAGGGGTCAATCAGCCCCAGCATTTT,CASSPGSGVNQPQHF
NA,TRBJ2-4,TRBV10-3,NA,TGTGCCACGATGAACAGGACAGAAAACATTCAGTACTTC,CATMNRTENIQYF
NA,TRBJ1-2,TRBV11-2,NA,TGTGCCAGCAGCTTAACGGACGACTATGGCTACACCTTC,CASSLTDDYGYTF
NA,TRBJ2-2,TRBV9,NA,TGTGCCAGCAGCGTAGCTAGCTCCGGGGAGCTGTTTTTT,CASSVASSGELFF
NA,TRBJ2-7,TRBV6-6,once,TGTGCCAGCAGTACACGGGACTCAAGCTACGAGCAGTACTTC,CASSTRDSSYEQYF